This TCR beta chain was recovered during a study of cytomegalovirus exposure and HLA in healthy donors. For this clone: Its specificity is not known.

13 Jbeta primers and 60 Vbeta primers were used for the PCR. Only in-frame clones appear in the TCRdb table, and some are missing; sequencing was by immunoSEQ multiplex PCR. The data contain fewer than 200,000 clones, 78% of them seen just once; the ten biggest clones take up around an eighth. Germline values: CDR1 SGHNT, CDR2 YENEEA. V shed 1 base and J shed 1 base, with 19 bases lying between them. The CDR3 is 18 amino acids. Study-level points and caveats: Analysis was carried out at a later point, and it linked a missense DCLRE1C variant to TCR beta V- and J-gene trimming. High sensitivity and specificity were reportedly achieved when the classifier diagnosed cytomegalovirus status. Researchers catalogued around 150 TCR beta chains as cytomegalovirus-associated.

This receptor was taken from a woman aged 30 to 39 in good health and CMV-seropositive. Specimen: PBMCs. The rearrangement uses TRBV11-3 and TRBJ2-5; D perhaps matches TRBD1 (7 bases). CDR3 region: CASSLGVQGWRGQETQYF. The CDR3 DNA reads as TGTGCCAGCAGCTTAGGGGTACAGGGGTGGAGGGGCCAAGAGACCCAGTACTTC.